Given below is one T cell receptor (beta chain) in context. No antigen is known for it. Profiling relied on immunoSEQ multiplex PCR, and the TCRdb table lists in-frame clones only, not all of them. The sample records about 140,000 clones, roughly 90% being singletons. These data originate in a study of T cell responses to AZD1222 COVID-19 vaccine. Study-wide results and limits: Seropositive status at baseline applied to only 6 or 7 AZD1222 recipients. The donors showed a predominance of white British ancestry and of females, with possible underestimation of clonal diversity. Spike-wide vaccine-associated CD4 TCRs dominated at 160-218 and 743-854. All repertoire sampling was performed exclusively after the peak T cell response.

The CDR3 sequence is 15 residues long. Looked up from germline, CDR1 is LNHDA and CDR2 is SQIVND (reference sequence). Trimming took off 1 base at V and 3 bases at J, with 10 bases between the two ends. Sequences were derived from peripheral blood, sampled on day 0 of AZD1222 vaccination. This receptor was identified in an adult in good health. The chain is built from TRBV19 and TRBJ2-1; D is possibly TRBD2 (5 bases). CDR3 nucleotide sequence: TGTGCCAGTAGTATAGTGAGCGGATACTACAATGAGCAGTTCTTC. Its translation is CASSIVSGYYNEQFF. Combining the CDR3 with reference TRBV19 and TRBJ2-1 gives the whole variable domain DGGITQSPKYLFRKEGQNVTLSCEQNLNHDAMYWYRQDPGQGLRLIYYSQIVNDFQKGDIAEGYSVSREKKESFPLTVTSAQKNPTAFYLCASSIVSGYYNEQFFGPGTRLTVL.